This T cell receptor (beta chain) originates from a study of PD-1 blockade in classical Hodgkin lymphoma. Study outcomes and limitations: Patients who began taking nivolumab under 1 year after ASCT were left out. Only CD4+ TCR diversity, not CD8+, had risen significantly by C4D1. In newly diagnosed patients, baseline TCR diversity was reportedly below that of healthy donors.

Some clones are missing from TCRdb's copy, which holds only in-frame ones; the method was immunoSEQ multiplex PCR. The table lists 31,000 or so clones, roughly 87% of them singletons, with about 2.2% in the top ten. Germline trimming cut 5 bases from V and 4 bases from J; bases unmatched to any gene: 6. This CDR3 is 15 amino acids long. In germline, CDR1 is SEHNR, CDR2 FQNEAQ (reference sequence). Patients all relapsed after autologous stem cell transplantation, and there was variation in brentuximab vedotin exposure. Magnetic negative selection was used to purify CD4+ T cells from PBMCs that had been thawed. Concerning this clone: The target antigen is unknown.

The V and J genes are TRBV7-9 and TRBJ2-3, with 10 bases that match TRBD1. The source material was CD4+ T cells from blood, sampled at baseline. The clonotype comes from a human donor with classical Hodgkin lymphoma. CDR3 sequence reads: CASSQRQGASDTQYF. DNA of the CDR3: TGTGCCAGCAGCCAAAGACAGGGGGCGTCAGATACGCAGTATTTT.